The 21 T cell receptor beta chains in this list originate from one sample, sequenced in a study of blood T cell repertoires in COVID-19. The data were produced by immunoSEQ multiplex PCR, yet TCRdb's version contains in-frame clones alone and is incomplete. The table records tens of thousands of clones, around 90% of them present only once. What was sequenced was peripheral blood. The receptors stem from a woman between 70 and 85 years old with acute or convalescent COVID-19.

The chain has TRBV11-3 and TRBJ2-1; D is perhaps TRBD1 (6 bases). The germline CDR1 and CDR2 sequences are SGHNT and YENEEA. The CDR3 has 15 residues. Trimming stripped 1 base from V and 2 bases from J, with 9 bases between. This CDR3 reads CASSLGQGTYNEQFF. The CDR3 DNA is TGTGCCAGCAGCTTAGGCCAGGGGACCTACAATGAGCAGTTCTTC.

In this sample, this clone turned up once. The CDR3 loop reads CASSQARGVPGTGELFF. The CDR3 bases are TGTGCCAGCAGCCAAGCCCGGGGAGTCCCGGGCACCGGGGAGCTGTTTTTT. The rearrangement uses TRBV3-1 (or the pseudogene TRBV3-2) and TRBJ2-2; maybe TRBD2 (5 bases). V dropped 1 base and J dropped 4 bases, with 16 bases sitting between them. This CDR3 contains 17 residues. Germline V gene sequence: CDR1 LGHDT, CDR2 YNNKEL (reference sequence).

The chain carries TRBV30 and TRBJ1-1; 7 bases are shared with TRBD1. This CDR3 comprises 13 residues. Germline CDR1 reads GTSNPN; CDR2 reads SVGIG (reference sequence). J was trimmed by 0 bases and V by 3 bases; bases with no gene match: 1. CDR3 sequence: CAWRQGLNTEAFF. The DNA of the CDR3 is TGTGCCTGGAGACAGGGGCTGAACACTGAAGCTTTCTTT.

This chain connects TRBV28 to TRBJ1-5, with D unresolved. V was clipped by 4 bases and J by 3 bases, with 7 bases between them. CDR1 and CDR2 (germline): MDHEN, SYDVKM. This CDR3 comprises 13 residues. CDR3 amino acids: CASSSSYNQPQHF. In DNA form, the CDR3 reads TGTGCCAGCAGTTCCTCCTACAATCAGCCCCAGCATTTT.

The chain carries TRBV5-1 and TRBJ1-6; 11 bases match TRBD1. The CDR3 loop spans 17 amino acids. With 2 bases clipped from V and 9 bases from J, the junction kept 10 bases outside the gene matches. The germline V gene encodes CDR1 SGHRS and CDR2 YFSETQ. Written as DNA, the CDR3 is TGCGCCAGCAGCTTCCAGTCCGGGACAGGGGGAGTTTCACCCCTCCACTTT. It codes for CASSFQSGTGGVSPLHF.

The chain recombines TRBV19 with TRBJ1-2; a possible D gene is TRBD1 (6 bases). The CDR3 is made up of 12 amino acids. Deletions cut 9 bases from V and 8 bases from J, with 16 bases between. Germline V gene data show CDR1 as LNHDA and CDR2 as SQIVND (reference sequence). The CDR3, as DNA: TGTGCCAGCAAACAGGGCGTAGGCGGCTACACCTTC. Protein sequence: CASKQGVGGYTF.

The V and J genes are TRBV12-5 and TRBJ1-1, with a weak D call TRBD1 (6 bases). The length of the CDR3 is 14 residues. Germline V gene data show CDR1 as LGHNT and CDR2 as FRNRAP. Deletions cut 5 bases from V and 6 bases from J, with 16 bases between. CDR3 loop: CASGPPGHIAEAFF. The CDR3 nucleotides read TGTGCTAGTGGTCCACCGGGACATATCGCTGAAGCTTTCTTT.

The CDR3 nucleotides read TGTGCCAGCAGTTTTGACTGGCAGACGAATCAGCCCCAGCATTTT. Its translation: CASSFDWQTNQPQHF. The chain is built from TRBV28 and TRBJ1-5, with D uncertain. Germline CDR1 and CDR2: MDHEN and SYDVKM. The CDR3 runs to 15 residues. Trimming took 3 bases from V and 4 from J, leaving 13 bases between them. Full variable domain (missing parts from reference TRBV28 and TRBJ1-5): DVKVTQSSRYLVKRTGEKVFLECVQDMDHENMFWYRQDPGLGLRLIYFSYDVKMKEKGDIPEGYSVSREKKERFSLILESASTNQTSMYLCASSFDWQTNQPQHFGDGTRLSIL.

The rearrangement joins TRBV6-4 to TRBJ2-2; 9 nucleotides line up with TRBD2. CDR1 is MRHNA, CDR2 SNTAGT, per germline. This CDR3 region has 13 residues. V was pared by 7 bases and J by 3 bases, with 0 bases of the junction left unmatched. CDR3 protein: CASTSGDTGELFF. In DNA form, the CDR3 reads TGTGCCAGCACTAGCGGGGACACCGGGGAGCTGTTTTTT.

The J gene is TRBJ2-3, the V gene TRBV6-5; 7 bases line up with TRBD2. Germline CDR1 is MNHEY and CDR2 is SVGAGI. The CDR3 sequence is 14 residues long. The trim removed 5 bases at V and 5 bases at J, leaving 7 bases unmatched. CDR3 region: CASSTAPGGDTQYF. CDR3 sequence (DNA): TGTGCCAGCAGTACCGCTCCGGGGGGAGATACGCAGTATTTT.

This sequence joins TRBV13 and TRBJ1-4; 7 bases fit TRBD1. With 4 bases clipped from V and 5 bases from J, the junction kept 7 bases outside the gene matches. Germline V CDR1 and CDR2: PRHDT, FYEKMQ (reference sequence). This CDR3 region has 15 residues. CDR3 bases: TGTGCCAGCAGCTCCTACACAGGGGCAAATGAAAAACTGTTTTTT. Its protein is CASSSYTGANEKLFF.

The rearrangement links TRBV5-1 to TRBJ1-1; D gene uncertain. Trimming left V 4 bases short and J 1 base short, with 14 bases between. This CDR3 contains 15 residues. CDR1 is SGHRS, CDR2 YFSETQ, per germline. CDR3 in amino acids: CASSPSGGANTEAFF. The DNA of the CDR3 is TGCGCCAGCAGCCCCAGTGGAGGAGCGAACACTGAAGCTTTCTTT.

V is TRBV25-1 and J is TRBJ2-5; the D gene is possibly TRBD1 (5 bases). The V gene lost 1 base and the J gene lost 9 bases, with 18 bases spanning the gap. The CDR3 length is 15 residues. Germline V lookup: CDR1 MGHDK, CDR2 SYGVNS. Written as DNA, the CDR3 is TGTGCCAGCAGTGAATCGCACGGCCAGGGTGGGGCCCAGTACTTC. This codes for CASSESHGQGGAQYF.

The V gene is TRBV4-1, the J gene TRBJ1-2, with D possibly being TRBD1 (5 bases). CDR3 length: 15 amino acids. V shed 1 base and J shed 4 bases, with 13 bases lying between them. Germline V gene lookup returns CDR1 MGHRA and CDR2 YSYEKL. CDR3 in DNA: TGCGCCAGCAGCCAAGCGGAGCGGGGCGCCTATGGCTACACCTTC. Amino acids: CASSQAERGAYGYTF.

This clone was seen only once. This chain connects TRBV5-1 to TRBJ2-7; weak D call: TRBD2 (5 bases). Per the germline V gene, CDR1 is SGHRS and CDR2 is YFSETQ. V gave up 4 bases and J gave up 2 bases, with 13 bases separating them. This CDR3 region has 14 residues. The CDR3 here is CASSPQTGAYEQYF. For the CDR3, the DNA is TGCGCCAGCAGCCCTCAGACCGGGGCCTACGAGCAGTACTTC.

This clone was counted once. The chain recombines TRBV5-1 with TRBJ2-6; no clear D. This CDR3 is built from 14 residues. Germline lookup yields CDR1 SGHRS and CDR2 YFSETQ. V was pared by 5 bases and J by 0 bases, with 6 bases between. In DNA, the CDR3 is TGCGCCAGCAGACAGAGCTCTGGGGCCAACGTCCTGACTTTC. Translated: CASRQSSGANVLTF.

This clone was found a few times. The rearrangement links TRBV28 to TRBJ1-3; perhaps TRBD1 as D (5 bases). CDR1 MDHEN and CDR2 SYDVKM come from the germline V gene. Trimming cost V 8 bases and J 4 bases, with 12 bases left between them. The CDR3 has 13 residues. This chain's CDR3 is CASRTQAGNTIYF. CDR3 DNA: TGTGCCAGCCGGACACAGGCCGGAAACACCATATATTTT.

This rearrangement joins TRBV14 to TRBJ1-2; D call uncertain. Trimming took off 3 bases at V and 8 bases at J, with 19 bases between the two ends. The length of the CDR3 is 15 residues. Germline values: CDR1 SGHDN, CDR2 FVKESK. Written as DNA, the CDR3 is TGTGCCAGCAGCCAGTCCCCGATAGACACCTTCGGCTACACCTTC. This translates into CASSQSPIDTFGYTF.

This clone has only one observation. The chain joins TRBV7-9 to TRBJ2-5; tentatively, D is TRBD1 (5 bases). Trimming removed 2 bases from V and 2 bases from J, with 9 bases in between. CDR3 length equals 14 residues. The germline V gene has CDR1 SEHNR and CDR2 FQNEAQ (reference sequence). CDR3 sequence (DNA): TGTGCCAGCAGCTTAAAAGGGGCACAAGAGACCCAGTACTTC. Translation: CASSLKGAQETQYF. Complete variable domain (other parts from reference TRBV7-9 and TRBJ2-5): DTGVSQNPRHKITKRGQNVTFRCDPISEHNRLYWYRQTLGQGPEFLTYFQNEAQLEKSRLLSDRFSAERPKGSFSTLEIQRTEQGDSAMYLCASSLKGAQETQYFGPGTRLLVL.

The J gene is TRBJ1-1, the V gene TRBV7-2; D is possibly TRBD1 (5 bases). CDR1 is SGHTA, CDR2 FQGNSA, per germline. V dropped 7 bases and J dropped 4 bases, with 19 bases sitting between them. There are 15 residues in the CDR3. The CDR3 reads CASTSRRSGGTEAFF. In DNA form, the CDR3 reads TGTGCCAGCACCTCCAGGAGGTCCGGGGGCACTGAAGCTTTCTTT.

The chain recombines TRBV2 with TRBJ2-7; TRBD2 might be the D (7 bases). This CDR3 spans 17 amino acids. Germline CDR1 SNHLY, CDR2 FYNNEI. V lost 7 bases to trimming and J lost 3 bases, with 25 bases between them. CDR3 loop: CASMRRGASLTNYEQYF. The CDR3 DNA follows: TGTGCCAGCATGCGTCGGGGGGCTTCGCTTACCAACTACGAGCAGTACTTC. Looking up the rest from reference TRBV2 and TRBJ2-7 gives the full variable domain: EPEVTQTPSHQVTQMGQEVILRCVPISNHLYFYWYRQILGQKVEFLVSFYNNEISEKSEIFDDQFSVERPDGSNFTLKIRSTKLEDSAMYFCASMRRGASLTNYEQYFGPGTRLTVT.